Listed below are T cell receptor beta chains from one sample, sequenced in a study of radiotherapy plus CTLA-4 blockade in lung cancer. Measured with immunoSEQ multiplex PCR; TCRdb has only the in-frame clones, and not every one. The sample records 40,000 or so clones, around 79% being singletons. The sample was peripheral blood, taken from a patient treated with radiotherapy plus ipilimumab. These receptors all stem from a human donor with non-small cell lung cancer who had stable disease on radiotherapy plus ipilimumab. Each CDR3 is given with its conserved first and last residue. The D gene is left open where the match is weak. Only part of the rows carry a size: once, few, many, or a class if the clone is expanded.

d_call,v_call,clone_size,j_call,cdr3_aa,cdr3_nt
.,TRBV7-6,many,TRBJ2-3,CASSFHRHTQYF,TGTGCCAGCAGCTTCCATAGGCATACGCAGTATTTT
.,TRBV6-5,.,TRBJ1-2,CASSRNIRFYGYTF,TGTGCCAGCAGTAGAAACATCAGGTTCTATGGCTACACCTTC
.,TRBV18,.,TRBJ1-6,CASSPKGGGSPLHF,TGTGCCAGCTCACCGAAAGGGGGGGGCTCACCCCTCCACTTT
TRBD1,TRBV5-1,.,TRBJ1-6,CASSLRTGKDSPLHF,TGCGCCAGCAGCTTGAGGACAGGGAAGGATTCACCCCTCCACTTT
TRBD1,TRBV19,.,TRBJ1-2,CASSLQGYYGYTF,TGTGCCAGTAGTTTACAGGGGTACTATGGCTACACCTTC
TRBD1,TRBV13,.,TRBJ1-2,CASSSDLQGQGGYTF,TGTGCCAGCAGCTCCGATTTACAGGGGCAGGGTGGCTACACCTTC
.,TRBV28,few,TRBJ1-1,CASNLGVGANTEAFF,TGTGCCAGCAATCTTGGGGTTGGGGCGAACACTGAAGCTTTCTTT
.,TRBV7-6,.,TRBJ1-1,CASSLRGVEAFF,TGTGCCAGCAGCTTACGCGGGGTTGAAGCTTTCTTT
TRBD2,TRBV6-6,.,TRBJ2-5,CASGKRGGRETQYF,TGTGCCAGCGGGAAGCGGGGGGGTAGGGAGACCCAGTACTTC
TRBD1,TRBV2,.,TRBJ2-3,CASSAPGQGSDTQYF,TGTGCCAGCAGCGCTCCGGGACAGGGGTCAGATACGCAGTATTTT
.,TRBV5-1,.,TRBJ1-3,CASSGQGSSGNTIYF,TGCGCCAGCAGCGGGCAGGGAAGCTCTGGAAACACCATATATTTT
.,TRBV6-5,.,TRBJ1-6,CASSSRTEGNAPLHF,TGTGCCAGCAGTTCCCGGACAGAAGGTAACGCACCCCTCCACTTT
.,TRBV4-3,.,TRBJ1-2,CASSQEGFATYGYTF,TGCGCCAGCAGCCAAGAGGGGTTCGCGACCTATGGCTACACCTTC
.,TRBV4-1,.,TRBJ1-6,CASSQDRDSPLHF,TGCGCCAGCAGCCAAGATCGGGATTCACCCCTCCACTTT
.,TRBV11-2,.,TRBJ1-5,CASSLSGNQPQHF,TGTGCCAGCAGCTTAAGTGGCAATCAGCCCCAGCATTTT
TRBD1,TRBV7-9,.,TRBJ1-1,CASRQTGSPEAFF,TGTGCCAGCAGGCAGACAGGGAGCCCTGAAGCTTTCTTT
.,TRBV6-5,.,TRBJ1-5,CASSFGGSNQPQHF,TGTGCCAGCAGTTTCGGGGGTTCTAATCAGCCCCAGCATTTT
.,TRBV5-1,few,TRBJ1-1,CASSLGNGDTEAFF,TGCGCCAGCAGCTTGGGAAATGGGGACACTGAAGCTTTCTTT
TRBD1,TRBV5-4,.,TRBJ2-7,CASSYTGTGDTYEQYF,TGTGCCAGCAGCTATACCGGGACAGGGGACACCTACGAGCAGTACTTC
.,TRBV14,.,TRBJ1-2,CASSHRAPPGGYTF,TGTGCCAGCAGCCACAGGGCCCCCCCGGGGGGCTACACCTTC
.,TRBV5-4,.,TRBJ1-3,CASSLPGPNSGNTIYF,TGTGCCAGCAGCTTGCCGGGACCAAACTCTGGAAACACCATATATTTT